This TCR beta chain was sequenced in a study of blood T cells in healthy people across ages. CDR1 is LGHNA and CDR2 is YSLEER in the germline V gene. Deletions cut 1 base from V and 7 bases from J, with 16 bases between. CDR3 size: 16 residues. This clonotype occurred a few times. Its target is unknown. Study outcomes and limitations: Naive T cell percentage strongly correlated with TCR beta diversity.

Approximately 10 milliliters of peripheral blood were drawn from each donor into EDTA-treated tubes. Through a sample-barcoded 5' primer and a J-beta primer mix, a second PCR was run for roughly 7 to 11 cycles. TCRdb called the 5' RACE reads again in MiXCR, with one record for every CDR3 protein. The sample records 700,000 or so distinct CDR3 sequences, around a fifth being singletons. Material: blood. The J gene is TRBJ2-2, the V gene TRBV4-3; a weak D match, TRBD2 (6 bases). The sequence was collected from a man in his 70s in good health. The DNA of the CDR3 is TGCGCCAGCAGCCAAGGGCGGGATCCATATGACGGGGAGCTGTTTTTT. Translated, it gives CASSQGRDPYDGELFF.